The 14 T cell receptor beta chains below all came from one sample that was sequenced in a study of blood T cell repertoires in COVID-19. Measured with immunoSEQ multiplex PCR; TCRdb has only the in-frame clones, and not every one. The table includes over 250,000 clones, under 90% detected once. Sequenced sample: PBMCs or T cells enriched from blood (not recorded which). The receptor source for this set is a man aged 25 to 45 with acute COVID-19.

The rearrangement uses TRBV14 and TRBJ2-1; 9 bases map to TRBD2. Trimming cost V 1 base and J 2 bases; bases outside gene matches: 9. This CDR3 comprises 18 residues. Germline CDR1 SGHDN, CDR2 FVKESK. In DNA, the CDR3 is TGTGCCAGCAGCCAAGTGGCTAGCGGGGTCGCTCCCTACAATGAGCAGTTCTTC. Its protein product is CASSQVASGVAPYNEQFF.

This chain's CDR3 is CASSRDRVDTNEQFF. The CDR3 bases are TGTGCCAGCAGCCGGGACAGGGTAGATACAAATGAGCAGTTCTTC. V is TRBV7-3 and J is TRBJ2-1, with 9 nucleotides matching TRBD1. CDR3 size: 15 residues. V lost 5 bases, J lost 7 bases, and 9 bases stayed unmatched. Looked up from germline, CDR1 is SGHTA and CDR2 is FQGTGA.

The V call is TRBV7-8, the J call TRBJ1-2, with D possibly being TRBD1 (5 bases). Germline V gives CDR1 SGHVS, CDR2 FQNEAQ. CDR3 length: 17 residues. Trimming removed 2 bases from V and 8 bases from J, with 24 bases in between. The CDR3 DNA sequence: TGTGCCAGCAGCTTACCAATAAGGACCCGCGGGGGGACCGGCTACACCTTC. This gives the protein CASSLPIRTRGGTGYTF.

V and J are TRBV5-3 and TRBJ1-2; TRBD1 might be the D (6 bases). TRBV5-3 belongs to the ORF category, with a function that is uncertain. Trimming stripped 0 bases from V and 0 bases from J, with 12 bases between. The CDR3 runs 16 residues. The CDR3 bases are TGTGCCAGAAGCTTGGGTGAGGACAGAGCTAACTATGGCTACACCTTC. Translated, it gives CARSLGEDRANYGYTF.

The V and J genes are TRBV11-3 and TRBJ2-2; maybe TRBD1 (6 bases). The CDR3 has 15 residues. The germline V gene has CDR1 SGHNT and CDR2 YENEEA. Trimming cost V 7 bases and J 6 bases, with 18 bases left between them. In DNA form, the CDR3 reads TGTGCCAGCACCGACCGGACCCAGGGGTCCGGGGAGCTGTTTTTT. As protein: CASTDRTQGSGELFF.

The chain employs TRBV29-1 and TRBJ2-3, with a weak D call TRBD1 (5 bases). From germline, CDR1 is SQVTM and CDR2 ANQGSEA. The CDR3 totals 13 residues. Trimming pared 0 bases from V and 7 bases from J, leaving 11 bases between. The CDR3 DNA sequence: TGCAGCGTTGAAGATGGCAGGGCAAATACGCAGTATTTT. The encoded protein is CSVEDGRANTQYF.

The chain combines TRBV27 with TRBJ1-6, with TRBD1 matching 10 bases. The CDR3 has 14 residues. V gave up 6 bases and J gave up 8 bases; unmatched junction bases: 4. Germline lookup yields CDR1 MNHEY and CDR2 SMNVEV (reference sequence). CDR3: CASRSGTGDSPLHF. DNA for the CDR3: TGTGCCAGCAGATCCGGGACAGGGGATTCACCCCTCCACTTT.

This chain joins TRBV30 and TRBJ1-1; 8 bases align to TRBD1. The CDR3 spans 13 residues. The germline V gene encodes CDR1 GTSNPN and CDR2 SVGIG (reference sequence). J was trimmed by 4 bases and V by 5 bases; bases with no gene match: 6. DNA for the CDR3: TGTGCCTGGTTCTCCGACAGGGGCACTGAAGCTTTCTTT. Translating it yields CAWFSDRGTEAFF.

J is TRBJ1-2 and V is TRBV28; D gene unclear. CDR3 length: 11 residues. V was shortened by 9 bases and J by 2 bases, with 7 bases between the two germline ends. Germline V lookup: CDR1 MDHEN, CDR2 SYDVKM. The CDR3 sequence: CASRQNYGYTF. CDR3 DNA: TGTGCCAGTCGACAAAACTATGGCTACACCTTC.

The table lists this clone with a few counts. The chain couples TRBV9 to TRBJ1-1, with no clear D. There are 13 residues in the CDR3. Trimming cost V 1 base and J 1 base, with 5 bases left between them. Germline CDR1 is SGDLS and CDR2 is YYNGEE. In DNA, the CDR3 is TGTGCCAGCAGCGTATCTACGAACACTGAAGCTTTCTTT. Translated, it gives CASSVSTNTEAFF.

J is TRBJ2-1 and V is TRBV9; 9 bases line up with TRBD2. V gave up 0 bases and J gave up 9 bases; unmatched junction bases: 4. The CDR3 length is 14 residues. Germline V CDR1 and CDR2: SGDLS, YYNGEE. This chain's CDR3 is CASSVATSGFEQFF. CDR3 DNA: TGTGCCAGCAGCGTAGCGACTAGCGGATTTGAGCAGTTCTTC.

This rearrangement joins TRBV9 to TRBJ1-3; D unclear. This CDR3 has 14 amino acids. Trimming shortened V by 2 bases and J by 4 bases, and 10 bases separated the two germline ends. From germline, CDR1 is SGDLS and CDR2 YYNGEE. CDR3 loop: CASSVGPGGNTIYF. The CDR3 DNA follows: TGTGCCAGCAGCGTGGGCCCGGGAGGAAACACCATATATTTT. Supplemented by reference TRBV9 and TRBJ1-3, the full variable domain reads DSGVTQTPKHLITATGQRVTLRCSPRSGDLSVYWYQQSLDQGLQFLIQYYNGEERAKGNILERFSAQQFPDLHSELNLSSLELGDSALYFCASSVGPGGNTIYFGEGSWLTVV.

This chain joins TRBV6-2 or TRBV6-3 and TRBJ1-2, with TRBD1 matching 7 bases. The length of the CDR3 is 13 residues. V lost 7 bases to trimming and J lost 5 bases; unmatched junction nucleotides: 7. Germline V gives CDR1 MNHEY, CDR2 SVGEGT. The CDR3 nucleotides are TGTGCCAGCAACCCGACAGGGACTTATGGCTACACCTTC. Translating it yields CASNPTGTYGYTF.

This clone has a single count. The chain combines TRBV18 with TRBJ1-4; TRBD1 aligns across 11 bases. CDR1 KGHSH and CDR2 LQKENI come from the germline V gene. V lost 1 base to trimming and J lost 7 bases; unmatched junction nucleotides: 5. This CDR3 has 16 amino acids. The CDR3 DNA reads as TGTGCCAGCTCACCACTTCGGACAGGGGGCACTGAAAAACTGTTTTTT. Translated, it gives CASSPLRTGGTEKLFF. Complete variable domain (other parts from reference TRBV18 and TRBJ1-4): NAGVMQNPRHLVRRRGQEARLRCSPMKGHSHVYWYRQLPEEGLKFMVYLQKENIIDESGMPKERFSAEFPKEGPSILRIQQVVRGDSAAYFCASSPLRTGGTEKLFFGSGTQLSVL.